These 6 T cell receptor beta chains share one sample of origin, sequenced in a study of T cell repertoires in cytomegalovirus infection. TCRdb re-called the reads with MiXCR, one entry per CDR3 protein. There are fewer than 350,000 distinct CDR3 sequences in the sample; around 29% occur only once, and around 20% lies in the top ten. For these receptors, no antigen is known. Sequencing used cultured PBMCs, obtained from culture after CMV antigen stimulation. The source is a human donor in good health (CMV status not recorded). Some clones in this sample may be carry-over from other donors' samples.

Only a few counts were recorded for this clonotype. The genes are TRBV7-2 and TRBJ2-1, with TRBD2 matching 12 bases. The CDR3 covers 18 residues. The V gene end was trimmed by 2 bases and the J gene end by 4 bases; junction bases not matched to a gene: 9. Germline V gives CDR1 SGHTA, CDR2 FQGNSA. The CDR3 bases are TGTGCCAGCAGCTTAAGTTTACTAGCGGGAGGCGGTTACAATGAGCAGTTCTTC. Protein: CASSLSLLAGGGYNEQFF. Variable domain in full (rest from reference TRBV7-2 and TRBJ2-1): GAGVSQSPSNKVTEKGKDVELRCDPISGHTALYWYRQSLGQGLEFLIYFQGNSAPDKSGLPSDRFSAERTGGSVSTLTIQRTQQEDSAVYLCASSLSLLAGGGYNEQFFGPGTRLTVL.

This clonotype was recorded at least ten times. J is TRBJ1-1 and V is TRBV7-9; no definite D call. The V end lost 5 bases, the J end lost 6 bases, and 10 bases lay between the germline ends. CDR1 and CDR2 from the germline V gene are SEHNR and FQNEAQ (reference sequence). The length of the CDR3 is 12 residues. The DNA for the CDR3 is TGTGCCAGCAGCAGCAACCGCCCTGAAGCTTTCTTT. This sequence encodes CASSSNRPEAFF.

The J gene is TRBJ2-5, the V gene TRBV28; the D gene is possibly TRBD1 (6 bases). V was cut by 4 bases and J by 0 bases, with 18 bases left in between. Germline values: CDR1 MDHEN, CDR2 SYDVKM. The CDR3 sequence is 17 residues long. The CDR3 nucleotides are TGTGCCAGCAGTTCCACTTCAGGGGTGGGGTACCAAGAGACCCAGTACTTC. Residues: CASSSTSGVGYQETQYF.

The chain links TRBV12-3 or TRBV12-4 to TRBJ2-3; TRBD2 agrees at 8 bases. The CDR3 extends over 19 amino acids. Trimming took 3 bases from V and 1 from J; bases not matched to a gene: 15. CDR3 sequence: CASSFRTSRRSSCTDTQYF. The CDR3 DNA reads TGTGCCAGCAGTTTCCGGACTAGCCGGAGGTCCTCTTGCACAGATACGCAGTATTTT.

The chain joins TRBV4-1 to TRBJ2-3; 8 positions agree with TRBD1. Germline V gives CDR1 MGHRA, CDR2 YSYEKL. V was pared by 4 bases and J by 1 base, with 10 bases of the junction left unmatched. The CDR3 spans 17 residues. The CDR3 sequence: CASSLDQGARGTDTQYF. For the CDR3, the DNA is TGCGCCAGCAGCCTAGATCAGGGGGCGCGGGGCACAGATACGCAGTATTTT.

This clonotype appeared a few times. This chain links TRBV12-3 or TRBV12-4 with TRBJ1-6, with 7 bases identical to TRBD1. Unmatched junction bases numbered 3, after V lost 5 bases and J lost 8 bases. CDR3 size: 13 residues. The CDR3 DNA reads TGTGCCAGCAGTCTACAGGGGCATTCACCCCTCCACTTT. Translation: CASSLQGHSPLHF.